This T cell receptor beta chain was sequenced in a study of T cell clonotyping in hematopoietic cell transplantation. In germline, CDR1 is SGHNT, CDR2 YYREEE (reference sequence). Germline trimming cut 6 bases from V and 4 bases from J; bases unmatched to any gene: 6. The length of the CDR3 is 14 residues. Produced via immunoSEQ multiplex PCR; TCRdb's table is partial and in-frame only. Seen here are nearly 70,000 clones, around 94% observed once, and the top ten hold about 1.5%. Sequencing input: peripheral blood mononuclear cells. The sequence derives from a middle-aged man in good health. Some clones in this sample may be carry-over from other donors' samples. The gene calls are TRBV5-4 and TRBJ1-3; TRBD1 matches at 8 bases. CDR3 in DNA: TGTGCCAGCAATACGACAGGGGACGGAAACACCATATATTTT. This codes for CASNTTGDGNTIYF.